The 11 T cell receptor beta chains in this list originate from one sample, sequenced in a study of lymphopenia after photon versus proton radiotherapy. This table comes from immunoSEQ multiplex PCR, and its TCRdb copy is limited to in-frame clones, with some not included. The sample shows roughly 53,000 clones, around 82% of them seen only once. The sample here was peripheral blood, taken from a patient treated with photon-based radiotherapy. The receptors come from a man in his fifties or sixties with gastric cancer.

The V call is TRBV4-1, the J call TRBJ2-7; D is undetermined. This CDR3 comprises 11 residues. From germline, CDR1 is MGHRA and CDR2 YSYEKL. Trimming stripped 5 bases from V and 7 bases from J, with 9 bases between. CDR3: CASSTLGEQYF. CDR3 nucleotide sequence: TGCGCCAGCAGCACCTTAGGGGAGCAGTACTTC.

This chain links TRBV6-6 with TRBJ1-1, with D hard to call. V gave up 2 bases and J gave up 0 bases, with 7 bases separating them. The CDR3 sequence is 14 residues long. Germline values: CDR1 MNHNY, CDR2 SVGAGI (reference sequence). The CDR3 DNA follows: TGTGCCAGCAGTTACCAGGAACTGAACACTGAAGCTTTCTTT. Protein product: CASSYQELNTEAFF.

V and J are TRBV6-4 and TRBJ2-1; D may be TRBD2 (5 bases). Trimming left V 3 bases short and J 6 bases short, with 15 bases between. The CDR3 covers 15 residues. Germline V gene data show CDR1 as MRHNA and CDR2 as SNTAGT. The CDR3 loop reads CASSESPLGGNEQFF. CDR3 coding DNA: TGTGCCAGCAGTGAAAGCCCCCTCGGAGGCAATGAGCAGTTCTTC.

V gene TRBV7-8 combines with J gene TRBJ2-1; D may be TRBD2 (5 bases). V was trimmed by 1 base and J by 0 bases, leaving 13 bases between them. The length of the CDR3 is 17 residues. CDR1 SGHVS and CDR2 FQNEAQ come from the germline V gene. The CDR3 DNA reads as TGTGCCAGCAGCTTAGGGAGGAATCCCAGCTCCTACAATGAGCAGTTCTTC. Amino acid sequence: CASSLGRNPSSYNEQFF.

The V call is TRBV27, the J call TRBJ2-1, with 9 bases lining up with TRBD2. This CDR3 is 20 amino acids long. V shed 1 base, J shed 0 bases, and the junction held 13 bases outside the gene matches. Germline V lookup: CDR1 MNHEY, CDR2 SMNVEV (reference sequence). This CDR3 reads CASSLLVGGRREGSYNEQFF. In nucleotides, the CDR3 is TGTGCCAGCAGTTTATTGGTGGGGGGCCGGCGGGAGGGCTCCTACAATGAGCAGTTCTTC.

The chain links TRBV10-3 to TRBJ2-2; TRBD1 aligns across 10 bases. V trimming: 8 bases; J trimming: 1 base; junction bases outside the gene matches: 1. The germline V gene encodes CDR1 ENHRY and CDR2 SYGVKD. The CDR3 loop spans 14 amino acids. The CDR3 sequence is CAIGQGGNTGELFF. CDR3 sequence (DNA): TGTGCCATCGGACAGGGGGGGAACACCGGGGAGCTGTTTTTT.

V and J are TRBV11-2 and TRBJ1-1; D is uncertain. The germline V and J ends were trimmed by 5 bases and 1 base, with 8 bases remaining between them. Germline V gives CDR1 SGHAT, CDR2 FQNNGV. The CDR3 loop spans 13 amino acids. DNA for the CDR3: TGTGCCAGCAGCACAGTAGGGAACACTGAAGCTTTCTTT. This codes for CASSTVGNTEAFF.

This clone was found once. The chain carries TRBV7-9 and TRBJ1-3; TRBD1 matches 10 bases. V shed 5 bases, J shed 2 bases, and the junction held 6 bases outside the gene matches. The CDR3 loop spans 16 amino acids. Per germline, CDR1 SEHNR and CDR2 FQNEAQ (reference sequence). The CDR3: CASSTGQGKAGNTIYF. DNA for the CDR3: TGTGCCAGCAGCACGGGACAGGGGAAGGCTGGAAACACCATATATTTT.

The CDR3 region is CASSKMTLQGNYGYTF. In DNA, the CDR3 is TGTGCCAGCAGCAAAATGACGTTGCAGGGCAACTATGGCTACACCTTC. The V call is TRBV27, the J call TRBJ1-2; a possible D gene is TRBD1 (5 bases). The CDR3 loop spans 16 amino acids. Germline V lookup: CDR1 MNHEY, CDR2 SMNVEV (reference sequence). V was cut by 6 bases and J by 2 bases, with 19 bases left in between.

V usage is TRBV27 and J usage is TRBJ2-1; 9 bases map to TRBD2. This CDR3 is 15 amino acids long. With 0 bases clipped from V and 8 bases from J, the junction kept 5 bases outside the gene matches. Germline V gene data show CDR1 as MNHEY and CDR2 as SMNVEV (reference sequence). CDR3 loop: CASSLSGGRGHEQFF. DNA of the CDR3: TGTGCCAGCAGTTTATCAGGCGGGAGGGGCCATGAGCAGTTCTTC.

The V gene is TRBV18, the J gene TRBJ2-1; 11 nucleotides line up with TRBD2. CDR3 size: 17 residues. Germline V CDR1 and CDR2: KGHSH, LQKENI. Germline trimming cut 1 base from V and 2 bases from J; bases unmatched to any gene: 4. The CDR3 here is CASSPLLAGGPYNEQFF. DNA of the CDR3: TGTGCCAGCTCACCACTCCTAGCGGGAGGCCCCTACAATGAGCAGTTCTTC.